This TCR beta chain emerged from a study of CD8+ T cells in alopecia areata (dated by TCRdb to between 2018 and 2020). Looking at the study overall: The treated patients took part in an open-label pilot trial in which moderate-to-severe alopecia areata was treated with oral tofacitinib at 5 to 10 mg twice daily. Tofacitinib was given for 6 to 18 months, followed by 6 months of follow-up off drug to assess delayed response and recurrence. The SALT score, which quantifies the percentage of affected scalp surface area, was used to measure disease severity in treated patients. To study T cell clonal expansion in alopecia areata, the researchers applied high-throughput TCRbeta sequencing to both the C3H/HeJ mouse model and human patients. On the human side, TCRbeta sequencing was run on scalp tissue and on sorted CD4+ and CD8+ peripheral blood T cells from healthy controls and from alopecia areata patients with either patchy or totalis/universalis disease. Patients on tofacitinib were biopsied at baseline and after 4 and 24 weeks of treatment, and several of the patients also had a later scalp biopsy. Scalp clonality was compared across normal scalp (n=4), patchy alopecia areata scalp (n=8), and alopecia totalis/universalis scalp (n=8). RNA was obtained with the PAXgene miRNA kit for fixed scalp, the miRNeasy kit for PBMCs, and the RNeasy kit for mouse skin. immunoSEQ multiplex PCR using 35 Vbeta forward primers and 13 Jbeta reverse primers was used to amplify TCRbeta CDR3 regions.

The CDR1 and CDR2 encoded by the germline V gene are MGHRA and YSYEKL. Taken from cysteine to phenylalanine, the CDR3 has 14 residues. Of the read, only the CDR3 DNA is kept; its 42 bases are in frame from base 1. Trimming costs V 0 bases and J 9 bases, and their ends lie 14 bases apart. Results the study describes overall, beyond this receptor: TCR sequences shared between patients were less clear than in mice, possibly partly because of HLA diversity in the patient population. Many expanded lesional clones were found to persist in scalp and blood during tofacitinib treatment, and relapse after treatment cessation may be partly explained by this persistence. Unlike mouse skin, where gammadelta T cells dominate, normal human skin contains resident alphabeta T cells that get sequenced too, which complicates analysis of the scalp TCR repertoire. Scalp clonality and the number of expanded CD8+ clones among the top 100 scalp clones were significantly decreased by tofacitinib. Lesional scalp, especially in alopecia totalis/universalis, showed higher clonality and more expanded CD8+ clones than normal scalp, suggesting antigenic drive. Because the treated cohort was small and had only one nonresponder, larger studies are needed to examine links between baseline CD8+ expansion and response.

The library was obtained by the immunoSEQ multiplex PCR assay. To provide template for TCR sequencing, every sample had RNA extracted and reverse transcribed into cDNA. First-strand cDNA was synthesized using SuperScript III with a 2:1 mix of oligo-dT and random hexamers. A synthetic immune receptor repertoire was used to gauge amplification bias, and whatever bias remained was removed computationally. The authors' analysis ran thus. After raw reads were preprocessed to remove errors, the CDR3 was defined following IMGT conventions as running from the conserved cysteine to phenylalanine. Clonality was computed as 1 minus the Shannon entropy, with the entropy normalized by log2 of the number of productive unique TCRs. Whether scalp clones were CD4 or CD8 was inferred by matching scalp TCRbeta sequences against CD4 and CD8 repertoires sorted from blood. Entries here come from immuneACCESS through TCRdb and include only in-frame sequences with V and J called. Some clones fail to appear in such tables; in the studies checked, an unresolved V gene covers under half of the shortfall, and the cause of the remainder is unknown. For V, J and clone size, that table is used; D and trimming come from the DNA. Here the sample has 150,000 to 250,000 clones; more than 45% occur a single time. The leading ten clones occupy 5.5% of the sample.

Explained via the paper, the time point label denotes: less than 25 weeks on oral tofacitinib. The label giving this sample's treatment or condition can be read as: oral pan-JAK inhibitor, 5-10 mg twice daily. From alopecia areata patients, peripheral blood was collected along with lesional scalp punch biopsies. PBMCs were separated by density centrifugation and stained for CD3, CD4 and CD8, after which CD4+ and CD8+ T cells were sorted on a FACSAria. Concerning this clone: What this receptor recognizes is not known. Base qualities are missing; no much larger clone stands one base away.

The clonotype comes from a human donor with alopecia areata. The rearranged segments are TRBV4-1 and TRBJ1-2, with the D gene uncertain. This material consisted of CD4+ T cells sorted from blood, taken at week 24, from a patient treated with tofacitinib. The CDR3 region: CASSQDQEGSRYTF. The DNA sequence follows: TGCGCCAGCAGCCAAGATCAAGAGGGAAGTCGCTACACCTTC.